This record concerns one T cell receptor beta chain sequence. This clone has a handful of counts. The target of this receptor is not known. Base qualities are not recorded, but no much larger clone differs from it by a single base. The data derive from a study of blood T cell repertoires in COVID-19 (dated by TCRdb to the early 2020s). As for the study more broadly: The collaborator samples originated in the United States, Italy and Spain and spanned the acute and convalescent phases of COVID-19. Deeply sampled blood TCRbeta repertoires from subjects exposed to, actively infected with, or recovered from COVID-19 were included in the dataset. The prospective study material was composed of cDNA or gDNA derived from T cells, B-cell-depleted T cells, or PBMCs. HLA class I and class II types, where available, came from metadata supplied by the sample provider rather than from assay-based typing. A de-identified subject ID, COVID-19 status, age in years and sex were almost always included in the sample metadata. The repertoires were released in a freely available public database meant as a resource for research on the immune response to SARS-CoV-2. The samples were drawn from the first 160 participants of the ongoing ImmuneRACE study and from under 1,500 subjects provided by 6 global collaborators.

The full study reports these points: How much clinical and demographic metadata was included differed by source and by participant, and the metadata was provided uncurated.

One collaborating source in Seattle enrolled patients during active infection and followed them longitudinally through the course of disease. Collaborating institutions collected whole blood in K2EDTA tubes following their own protocols. For TCRbeta analysis, collaborator samples were shipped as frozen whole blood, as isolated PBMCs, or as DNA extracted from either sample type. TCRbeta CDR3 regions were amplified from genomic DNA by means of the immunoSEQ Assay, a bias-controlled multiplex PCR. For the original study's pipeline: The number of nucleated cells in each sample was estimated by amplification of reference gene primers within the assay. To quantify the absolute abundance of each unique TCRbeta CDR3 rearrangement, sequence reads were collapsed and filtered. Productive Simpson clonality was computed per sample as the square root of Simpson's diversity index over productive rearrangements. The immuneACCESS repertoire file appears here via TCRdb, limited to in-frame rearrangements. These files lack a portion of the clones; in checked studies, under half of the deficit traces to unresolved V genes, and the cause of the others is not known. The DNA was the basis for D and trimming; V, J and clone size are from that table. This sample holds 95,000 or so clones; 80% to 90% were observed only once. The ten largest clones capture under 5.5% of the sample.

The germline V end is reduced by 5 bases and the J end by 0 bases; junction bases left unmatched: 4. Per the germline V gene, SGHTA is the CDR1 and FQGNSA is the CDR2. Inclusive of the bounding cysteine and phenylalanine, the CDR3 is 16 residues long. The sequence is cut down to CDR3 DNA, 48 bases in frame from base 1. This chain joins TRBV7-2 to TRBJ1-3, and 10 junctional nucleotides match TRBD1. Sequencing was performed on peripheral blood. This receptor was identified in a man older than 75 with COVID-19, enrolled during active disease. The CDR3 in this case is CASSPRTGGSGNTIYF. The sequenced DNA: TGTGCCAGCAGCCCCCGGACAGGGGGCTCTGGAAACACCATATATTTT. Supplemented by the reference TRBV7-2 and TRBJ1-3 proteins around the CDR3, the complete variable domain is GAGVSQSPSNKVTEKGKDVELRCDPISGHTALYWYRQSLGQGLEFLIYFQGNSAPDKSGLPSDRFSAERTGGSVSTLTIQRTQQEDSAVYLCASSPRTGGSGNTIYFGEGSWLTVV.